The clone carrying this T cell receptor beta chain showed up just a few times. Original data processing: Samples ranged from 23,224 to 690,600 TCRs, with a median of roughly 96,000. Each CDR3 protein gets one entry after TCRdb re-called the RACE reads with MiXCR. It is TCRdb's table, rather than the study itself, that gives the V and J calls and clone size. The repertoire consists of approximately 110,000 distinct CDR3 sequences, with less than 45% occurring once and the leading ten covering about 2.9%. Stated time point: patch test 3, about 24 weeks after DPC sensitization. Noted treatment: therapeutic diphenylcyclopropenone sensitization with weekly scalp DPC. The entry originates in a study of human T cells and chemical hapten exposure. Germline assignment: CDR1 SGHRS and CDR2 YFSETQ. The CDR3 is 15 amino acids. V dropped 4 bases and J dropped 2; count of bases not matched to a gene: 7.

The TCR sequence derives from a man aged 35 to 55 with alopecia areata. Some clones in this sample may be carry-over from other donors' samples. The chain recombines TRBV5-1 with TRBJ2-5, with 8 bases aligning to TRBD2. Sequenced here: whole blood, sampled in connection with sensitization to the hapten diphenylcyclopropenone (DPC). The CDR3 protein is CASSPGLDSQETQYF. The CDR3 DNA reads as TGCGCCAGCAGCCCGGGACTAGATTCTCAAGAGACCCAGTACTTC.